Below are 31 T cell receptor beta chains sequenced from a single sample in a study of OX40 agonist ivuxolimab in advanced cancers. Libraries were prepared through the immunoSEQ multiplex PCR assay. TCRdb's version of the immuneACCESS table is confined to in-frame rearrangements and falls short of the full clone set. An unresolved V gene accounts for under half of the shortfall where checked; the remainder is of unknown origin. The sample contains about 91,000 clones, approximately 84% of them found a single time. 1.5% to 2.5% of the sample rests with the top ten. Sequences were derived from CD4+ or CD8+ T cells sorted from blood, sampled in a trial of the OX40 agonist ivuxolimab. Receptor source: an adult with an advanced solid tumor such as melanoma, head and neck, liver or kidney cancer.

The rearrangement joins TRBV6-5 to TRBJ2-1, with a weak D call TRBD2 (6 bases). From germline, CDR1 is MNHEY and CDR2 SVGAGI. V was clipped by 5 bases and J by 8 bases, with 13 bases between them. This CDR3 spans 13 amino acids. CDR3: CASSRLDSDEQFF. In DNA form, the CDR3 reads TGTGCCAGCAGTAGACTAGATTCCGATGAGCAGTTCTTC.

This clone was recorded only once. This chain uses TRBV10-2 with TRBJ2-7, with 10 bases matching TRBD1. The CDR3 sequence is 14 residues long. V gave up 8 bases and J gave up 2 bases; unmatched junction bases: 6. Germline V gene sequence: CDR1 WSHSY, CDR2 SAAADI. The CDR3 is CASSPGQGTYEQYF. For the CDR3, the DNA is TGCGCCAGCTCGCCGGGACAGGGGACCTACGAGCAGTACTTC.

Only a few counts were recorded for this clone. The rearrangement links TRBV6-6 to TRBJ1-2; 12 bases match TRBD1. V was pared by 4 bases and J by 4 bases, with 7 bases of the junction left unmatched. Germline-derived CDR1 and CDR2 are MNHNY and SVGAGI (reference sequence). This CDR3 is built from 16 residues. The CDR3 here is CASSSLPGQGAYGYTF. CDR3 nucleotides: TGTGCCAGCAGTTCCCTACCGGGACAGGGGGCCTATGGCTACACCTTC.

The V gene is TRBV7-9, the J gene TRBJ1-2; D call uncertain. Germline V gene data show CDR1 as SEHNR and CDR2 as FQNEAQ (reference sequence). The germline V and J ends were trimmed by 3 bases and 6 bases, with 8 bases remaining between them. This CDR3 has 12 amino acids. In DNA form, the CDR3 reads TGTGCCAGCAGCTTCAGTGATCATGGCTACACCTTC. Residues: CASSFSDHGYTF.

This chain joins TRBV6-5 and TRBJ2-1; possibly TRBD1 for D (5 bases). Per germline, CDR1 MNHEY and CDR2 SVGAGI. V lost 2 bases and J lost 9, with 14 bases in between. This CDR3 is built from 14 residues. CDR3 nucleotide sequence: TGTGCCAGCAGTTACGAACGACAGTCCGGTGAGCAGTTCTTC. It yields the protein CASSYERQSGEQFF.

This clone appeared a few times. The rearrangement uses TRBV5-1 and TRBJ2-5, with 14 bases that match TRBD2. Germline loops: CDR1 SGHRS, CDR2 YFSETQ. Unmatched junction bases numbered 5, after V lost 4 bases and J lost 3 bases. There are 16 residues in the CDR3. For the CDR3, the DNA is TGCGCCAGCAGCGGAGAGGGACTAGCGGGAGAAGAGACCCAGTACTTC. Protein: CASSGEGLAGEETQYF. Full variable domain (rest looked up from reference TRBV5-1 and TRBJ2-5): KAGVTQTPRYLIKTRGQQVTLSCSPISGHRSVSWYQQTPGQGLQFLFEYFSETQRNKGNFPGRFSGRQFSNSRSEMNVSTLELGDSALYLCASSGEGLAGEETQYFGPGTRLLVL.

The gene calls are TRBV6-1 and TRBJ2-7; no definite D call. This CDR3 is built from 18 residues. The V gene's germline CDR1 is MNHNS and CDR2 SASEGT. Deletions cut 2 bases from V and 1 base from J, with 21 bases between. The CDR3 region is CASSERAAGMVDSYEQYF. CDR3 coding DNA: TGTGCCAGCAGTGAACGGGCCGCAGGAATGGTGGATTCCTACGAGCAGTACTTC.

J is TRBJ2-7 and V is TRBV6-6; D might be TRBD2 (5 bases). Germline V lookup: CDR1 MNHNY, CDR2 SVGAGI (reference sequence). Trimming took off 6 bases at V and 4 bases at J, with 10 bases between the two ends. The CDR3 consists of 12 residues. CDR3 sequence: CASSPAGYEQYF. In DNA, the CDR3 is TGTGCCAGCAGCCCCGCGGGTTACGAGCAGTACTTC.

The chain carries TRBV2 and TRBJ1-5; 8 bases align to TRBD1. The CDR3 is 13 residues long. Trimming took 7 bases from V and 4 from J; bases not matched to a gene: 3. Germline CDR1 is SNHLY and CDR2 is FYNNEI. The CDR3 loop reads CASTGTGNQPQHF. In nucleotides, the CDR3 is TGTGCCAGCACCGGGACAGGTAATCAGCCCCAGCATTTT.

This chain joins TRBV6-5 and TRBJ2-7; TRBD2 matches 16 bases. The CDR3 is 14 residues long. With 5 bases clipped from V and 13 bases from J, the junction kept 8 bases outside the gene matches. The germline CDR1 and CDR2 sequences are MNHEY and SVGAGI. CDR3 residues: CASSTGLAGGTLYF. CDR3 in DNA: TGTGCCAGCAGTACGGGACTAGCGGGAGGGACCCTTTACTTC.

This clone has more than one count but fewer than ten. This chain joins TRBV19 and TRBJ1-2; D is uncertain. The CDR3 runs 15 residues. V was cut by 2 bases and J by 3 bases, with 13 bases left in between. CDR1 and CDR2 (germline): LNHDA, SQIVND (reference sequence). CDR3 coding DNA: TGTGCCAGTAGTATAACGAGGGCGTCAGACTATGGCTACACCTTC. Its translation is CASSITRASDYGYTF.

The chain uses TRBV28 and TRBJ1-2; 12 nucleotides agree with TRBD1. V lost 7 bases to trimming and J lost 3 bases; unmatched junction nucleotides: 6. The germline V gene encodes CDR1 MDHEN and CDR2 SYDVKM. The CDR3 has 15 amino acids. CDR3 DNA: TGTGCCAGCACCCCGGGACAGGGGGCTTACTATGGCTACACCTTC. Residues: CASTPGQGAYYGYTF.

DNA for the CDR3: TGCGCCAGCAGCTTAGACGGCAACTATGGCTACACCTTC. Residues: CASSLDGNYGYTF. This chain connects TRBV5-1 to TRBJ1-2, with D hard to call. The germline V gene encodes CDR1 SGHRS and CDR2 YFSETQ. The CDR3 is 13 residues long. V was shortened by 2 bases and J by 2 bases, with 7 bases between the two germline ends.

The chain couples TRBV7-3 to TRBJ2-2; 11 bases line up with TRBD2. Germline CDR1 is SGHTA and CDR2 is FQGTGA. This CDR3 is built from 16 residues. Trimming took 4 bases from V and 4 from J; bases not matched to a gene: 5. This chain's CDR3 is CASSSGLAGGTGELFF. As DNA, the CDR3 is TGTGCCAGCAGCTCGGGTCTAGCGGGAGGCACCGGGGAGCTGTTTTTT.

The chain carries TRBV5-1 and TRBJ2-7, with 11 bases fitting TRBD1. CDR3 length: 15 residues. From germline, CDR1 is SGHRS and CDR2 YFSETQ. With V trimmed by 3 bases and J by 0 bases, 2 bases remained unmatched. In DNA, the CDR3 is TGCGCCAGCAGCTGGGGGACAGGGGGCTCCTACGAGCAGTACTTC. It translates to CASSWGTGGSYEQYF.

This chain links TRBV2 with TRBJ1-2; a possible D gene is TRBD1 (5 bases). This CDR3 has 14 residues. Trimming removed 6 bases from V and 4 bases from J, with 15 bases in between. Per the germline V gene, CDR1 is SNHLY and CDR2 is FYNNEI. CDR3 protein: CASSPGWVVYGYTF. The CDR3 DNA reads TGTGCCAGCAGCCCAGGGTGGGTTGTCTATGGCTACACCTTC.

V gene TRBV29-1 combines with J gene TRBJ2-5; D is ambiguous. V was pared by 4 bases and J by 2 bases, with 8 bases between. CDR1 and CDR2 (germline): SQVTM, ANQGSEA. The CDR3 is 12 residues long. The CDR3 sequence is CSVVPPQETQYF. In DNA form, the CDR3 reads TGCAGCGTTGTACCGCCACAAGAGACCCAGTACTTC.

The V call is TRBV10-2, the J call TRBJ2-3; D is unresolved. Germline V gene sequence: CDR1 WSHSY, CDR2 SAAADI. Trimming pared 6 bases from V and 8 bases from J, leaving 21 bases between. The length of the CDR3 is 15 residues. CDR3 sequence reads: CASSPRPGTTGTQYF. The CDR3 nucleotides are TGCGCCAGCAGCCCTCGACCCGGAACGACCGGTACGCAGTATTTT.

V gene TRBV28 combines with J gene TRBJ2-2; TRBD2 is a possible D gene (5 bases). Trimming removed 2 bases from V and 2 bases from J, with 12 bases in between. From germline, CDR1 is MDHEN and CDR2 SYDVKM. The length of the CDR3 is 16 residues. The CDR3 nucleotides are TGTGCCAGCAGTTTACAGCCTAGCCATAACACCGGGGAGCTGTTTTTT. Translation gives CASSLQPSHNTGELFF.

CDR3 region: CASSPYGTSGRRPGELFF. The CDR3 region has the DNA TGTGCCAGCAGCCCATACGGGACTAGCGGGAGAAGGCCCGGGGAGCTGTTTTTT. The genes are TRBV7-2 and TRBJ2-2, with 14 bases aligning to TRBD2. Germline V gene data show CDR1 as SGHTA and CDR2 as FQGNSA. V lost 5 bases and J lost 6; bases outside the gene matches: 11. The CDR3 contains 18 residues. Full variable domain (rest looked up from reference TRBV7-2 and TRBJ2-2): GAGVSQSPSNKVTEKGKDVELRCDPISGHTALYWYRQSLGQGLEFLIYFQGNSAPDKSGLPSDRFSAERTGGSVSTLTIQRTQQEDSAVYLCASSPYGTSGRRPGELFFGEGSRLTVL.

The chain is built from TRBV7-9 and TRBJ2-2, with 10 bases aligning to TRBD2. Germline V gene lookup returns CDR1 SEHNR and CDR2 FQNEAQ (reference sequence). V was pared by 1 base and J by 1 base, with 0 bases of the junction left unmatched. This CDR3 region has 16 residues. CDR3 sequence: CASSLGTSGNTGELFF. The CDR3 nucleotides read TGTGCCAGCAGCTTAGGGACTAGCGGGAACACCGGGGAGCTGTTTTTT.

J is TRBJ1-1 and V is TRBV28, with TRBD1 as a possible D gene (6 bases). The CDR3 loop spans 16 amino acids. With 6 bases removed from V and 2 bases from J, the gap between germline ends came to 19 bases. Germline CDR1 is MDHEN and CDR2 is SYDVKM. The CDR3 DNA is TGTGCCAGCAGAAGAACAGGGCCCAGTTTTAACACTGAAGCTTTCTTT. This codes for CASRRTGPSFNTEAFF.

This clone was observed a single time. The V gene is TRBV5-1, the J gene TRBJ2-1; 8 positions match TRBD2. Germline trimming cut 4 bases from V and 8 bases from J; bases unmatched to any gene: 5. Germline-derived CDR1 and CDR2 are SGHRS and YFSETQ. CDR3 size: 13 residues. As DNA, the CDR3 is TGCGCCAGCAGCCCAGACGGGGGGGATGAGCAGTTCTTC. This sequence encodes CASSPDGGDEQFF.

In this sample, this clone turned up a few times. The CDR3 DNA sequence: TGTGCCAGCAGCCCCCTGAACACCGGGGAGCTGTTTTTT. Its protein product is CASSPLNTGELFF. The chain combines TRBV7-2 with TRBJ2-2; unclear D gene. The ends were cut back, 5 bases at V and 1 base at J, with 5 bases in the middle. In germline, CDR1 is SGHTA, CDR2 FQGNSA. This CDR3 is 13 amino acids long.

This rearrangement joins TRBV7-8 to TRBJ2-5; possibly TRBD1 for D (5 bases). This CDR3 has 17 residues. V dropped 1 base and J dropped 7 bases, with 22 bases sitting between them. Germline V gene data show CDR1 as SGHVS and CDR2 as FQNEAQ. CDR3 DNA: TGTGCCAGCAGCTTAGTTGCGTCCCAGGGAACAAGACGGACCCAGTACTTC. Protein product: CASSLVASQGTRRTQYF.

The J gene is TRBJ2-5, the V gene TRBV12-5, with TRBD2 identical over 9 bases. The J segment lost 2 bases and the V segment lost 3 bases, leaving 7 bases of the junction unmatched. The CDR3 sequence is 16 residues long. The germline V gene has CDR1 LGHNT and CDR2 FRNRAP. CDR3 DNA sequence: TGTGCTAGTGGTTTTAAACTAGCGGGTACTCAAGAGACCCAGTACTTC. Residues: CASGFKLAGTQETQYF.

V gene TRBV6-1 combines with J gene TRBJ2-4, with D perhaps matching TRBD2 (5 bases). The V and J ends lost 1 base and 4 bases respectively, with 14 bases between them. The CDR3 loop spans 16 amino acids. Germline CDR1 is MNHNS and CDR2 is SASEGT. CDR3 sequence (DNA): TGTGCCAGCAGTGAAGTCCCGGGGATCGGGAAAAACATTCAGTACTTC. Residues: CASSEVPGIGKNIQYF.

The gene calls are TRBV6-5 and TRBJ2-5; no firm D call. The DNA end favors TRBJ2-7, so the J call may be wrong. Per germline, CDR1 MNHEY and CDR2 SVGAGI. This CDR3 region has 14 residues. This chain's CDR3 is CATNPGNTWDEQYF. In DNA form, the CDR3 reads TGTGCCACTAACCCGGGTAACACGTGGGACGAGCAGTACTTC.

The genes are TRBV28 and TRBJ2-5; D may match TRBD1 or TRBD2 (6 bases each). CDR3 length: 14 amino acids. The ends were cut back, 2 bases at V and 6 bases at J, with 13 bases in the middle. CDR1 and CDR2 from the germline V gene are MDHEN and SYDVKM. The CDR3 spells CASSLDQGRQTQYF. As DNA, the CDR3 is TGTGCCAGCAGTTTAGACCAGGGGAGGCAGACCCAGTACTTC.

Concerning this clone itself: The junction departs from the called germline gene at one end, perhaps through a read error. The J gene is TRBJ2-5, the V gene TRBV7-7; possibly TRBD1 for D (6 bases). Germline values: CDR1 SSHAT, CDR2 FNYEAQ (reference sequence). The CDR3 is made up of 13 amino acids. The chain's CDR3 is CASSRQDQETQYF. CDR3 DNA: TGTGCTAGCAGCCGACAGGATCAAGAGACCCAGTACTTC. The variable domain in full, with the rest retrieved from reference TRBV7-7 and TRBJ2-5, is GAGVSQSPRYKVTKRGQDVTLRCDPISSHATLYWYQQALGQGPEFLTYFNYEAQPDKSGLPSDRFSAERPEGSISTLTIQRTEQRDSAMYRCASSRQDQETQYFGPGTRLLVL.

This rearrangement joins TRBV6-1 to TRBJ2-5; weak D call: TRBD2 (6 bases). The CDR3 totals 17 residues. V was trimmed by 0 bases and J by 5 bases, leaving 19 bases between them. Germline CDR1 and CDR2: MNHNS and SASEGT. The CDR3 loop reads CASSEALGGGRGETQYF. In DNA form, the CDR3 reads TGTGCCAGCAGTGAAGCGCTTGGGGGAGGTCGAGGGGAGACCCAGTACTTC.